The 21 T cell receptor beta chains below all came from one sample that was sequenced in a study of T cell responses to AZD1222 COVID-19 vaccine. Here immunoSEQ multiplex PCR was the method, and the copy in TCRdb shows in-frame clones only, minus some. This table holds approximately 150,000 clones, roughly 88% found once. The material was peripheral blood, obtained 28 days after the second dose of the MenACWY control vaccine. These receptors were obtained from an adult who received the MenACWY meningococcal vaccine as a control.

This chain joins TRBV6-1 and TRBJ2-5, with no clear D. V gave up 2 bases and J gave up 5 bases, with 12 bases separating them. The CDR3 has 14 residues. Germline CDR1 MNHNS, CDR2 SASEGT. This CDR3 is CASSELIRWETQYF. CDR3 bases: TGTGCCAGCAGTGAACTTATTCGGTGGGAGACCCAGTACTTC.

The gene calls are TRBV7-9 and TRBJ1-3; 8 bases are a match to TRBD1. CDR1 is SEHNR and CDR2 is FQNEAQ in the germline V gene (reference sequence). Trimming at V came to 6 bases and at J to 2 bases, leaving 12 bases not matched to a gene. The CDR3 length is 17 residues. DNA for the CDR3: TGTGCCAGCAGACCTGCCTCGGCAGGGGGCACTGGAAACACCATATATTTT. Translating gives CASRPASAGGTGNTIYF.

This rearrangement joins TRBV5-1 to TRBJ1-4; TRBD1 might be the D (6 bases). V dropped 2 bases and J dropped 6 bases, with 11 bases sitting between them. Germline V CDR1 and CDR2: SGHRS, YFSETQ. The CDR3 length is 14 residues. The CDR3 coding sequence is TGCGCCAGCAGCTTCAGGGGTGGTGATGAAAAACTGTTTTTT. Its protein is CASSFRGGDEKLFF.

This clone came up once. The rearrangement uses TRBV12-3 or TRBV12-4 and TRBJ1-5; D unresolved. V shed 1 base and J shed 5 bases, with 3 bases lying between them. The CDR3 runs 12 residues. The CDR3 sequence is CASSLEYQPQHF. The CDR3 coding sequence is TGTGCCAGCAGTTTAGAATATCAGCCCCAGCATTTT.

J is TRBJ1-1 and V is TRBV4-3, with D possibly being TRBD1 (5 bases). The V gene lost 2 bases and the J gene lost 0 bases, with 7 bases spanning the gap. The germline V gene encodes CDR1 LGHNA and CDR2 YSLEER. The CDR3 runs to 14 residues. The CDR3 region is CASSQQGLNTEAFF. DNA of the CDR3: TGCGCCAGCAGCCAACAGGGACTGAACACTGAAGCTTTCTTT.

The CDR3 is CASSLGGTAHSYEQYF. For the CDR3, the DNA is TGTGCCAGCAGCTTAGGAGGGACAGCCCACTCCTACGAGCAGTACTTC. This chain uses TRBV11-2 with TRBJ2-7; 7 positions match TRBD1. CDR1 and CDR2 from the germline V gene are SGHAT and FQNNGV. V shed 1 base, J shed 0 bases, and the junction held 6 bases outside the gene matches. This CDR3 is 16 amino acids long.

The J gene is TRBJ2-7, the V gene TRBV4-3; TRBD2 might be the D (6 bases). V shed 0 bases and J shed 7 bases, with 13 bases lying between them. Germline V gives CDR1 LGHNA, CDR2 YSLEER. The CDR3 contains 14 residues. The CDR3 DNA is TGCGCCAGCAGCCAAGACGTGTCGGGGGTAGAGCAGTACTTC. This translates into CASSQDVSGVEQYF.

This clone has only a few counts. This sequence joins TRBV10-3 and TRBJ1-1; D possibly corresponds to TRBD1 (6 bases). In germline, CDR1 is ENHRY, CDR2 SYGVKD. The CDR3 loop spans 12 amino acids. Trimming removed 11 bases from V and 0 bases from J, with 10 bases in between. The CDR3 protein is CAHGGMNTEAFF. The CDR3 DNA follows: TGTGCCCACGGGGGCATGAACACTGAAGCTTTCTTT.

The chain recombines TRBV30 with TRBJ1-4; no firm D call. Germline lookup yields CDR1 GTSNPN and CDR2 SVGIG (reference sequence). V shed 4 bases and J shed 8 bases, with 8 bases lying between them. The CDR3 loop spans 11 amino acids. This chain's CDR3 is CAWIREEKLFF. The CDR3 coding sequence is TGTGCCTGGATAAGGGAGGAAAAACTGTTTTTT.

The J gene is TRBJ2-7, the V gene TRBV4-3; D is possibly TRBD1 (6 bases). The CDR3 spans 15 residues. From germline, CDR1 is LGHNA and CDR2 YSLEER. V was clipped by 0 bases and J by 3 bases, with 12 bases between them. CDR3 region: CASSQDLGQFYEQYF. The CDR3 DNA sequence: TGCGCCAGCAGCCAAGATCTCGGACAGTTCTACGAGCAGTACTTC.

The chain employs TRBV28 and TRBJ1-1, with D tentatively TRBD1 (5 bases). Trimming pared 6 bases from V and 1 base from J, leaving 12 bases between. From germline, CDR1 is MDHEN and CDR2 SYDVKM. The CDR3 has 14 residues. The CDR3 coding sequence is TGTGCCAGCAGGGGGCAGGGATCGAACACTGAAGCTTTCTTT. Its protein is CASRGQGSNTEAFF.

The sample holds one count of this clone. The chain uses TRBV20-1 and TRBJ1-2; D gene uncertain. Germline values: CDR1 DFQATT, CDR2 SNEGSKA (reference sequence). This CDR3 is built from 11 residues. Trimming pared 6 bases from V and 5 bases from J, leaving 10 bases between. The CDR3 loop is CSARRSYGYTF. The DNA of the CDR3 is TGCAGTGCCCGGCGTAGTTATGGCTACACCTTC.

This clone was seen only once. The chain combines TRBV7-2 with TRBJ2-3; 9 bases agree with TRBD1. There are 16 residues in the CDR3. The V gene end was trimmed by 5 bases and the J gene end by 0 bases; junction bases not matched to a gene: 6. Germline lookup yields CDR1 SGHTA and CDR2 FQGNSA. The CDR3 bases are TGTGCCAGCAGCCGGAGGACAGGGGCCAGCACAGATACGCAGTATTTT. Residues: CASSRRTGASTDTQYF.

The rearrangement uses TRBV28 and TRBJ1-2; a possible D gene is TRBD1 (5 bases). The V and J ends lost 1 base and 4 bases respectively, with 13 bases between them. Germline CDR1 reads MDHEN; CDR2 reads SYDVKM. The CDR3 has 15 amino acids. CDR3 loop: CASSLYPGLLYGYTF. The DNA for the CDR3 is TGTGCCAGCAGTTTATACCCGGGACTCCTCTATGGCTACACCTTC.

The chain uses TRBV30 and TRBJ1-2; D perhaps matches TRBD1 (5 bases). CDR3 length: 11 residues. Trimming cost V 3 bases and J 6 bases, with 8 bases left between them. Germline-derived CDR1 and CDR2 are GTSNPN and SVGIG (reference sequence). The CDR3 nucleotides are TGTGCCTGGAGGGTCAGGGATGGCTACACCTTC. Protein: CAWRVRDGYTF.

In DNA, the CDR3 is TGTGCCTGGAGTGTACGGACAGACAATGAGCAGTTCTTC. As protein: CAWSVRTDNEQFF. J is TRBJ2-1 and V is TRBV30, with D maybe TRBD1 (6 bases). The CDR3 is 13 residues long. V dropped 0 bases and J dropped 5 bases, with 8 bases sitting between them. CDR1 and CDR2 from the germline V gene are GTSNPN and SVGIG (reference sequence). The full variable domain, in which reference TRBV30 and TRBJ2-1 provide the parts outside the CDR3, is SQTIHQWPATLVQPVGSPLSLECTVEGTSNPNLYWYRQAAGRGLQLLFYSVGIGQISSEVPQNLSASRPQDRQFILSSKKLLLSDSGFYLCAWSVRTDNEQFFGPGTRLTVL.

The chain joins TRBV4-1 to TRBJ1-5; D gene uncertain. The CDR3 sequence is 15 residues long. V was shortened by 4 bases and J by 3 bases, with 13 bases between the two germline ends. From germline, CDR1 is MGHRA and CDR2 YSYEKL. Written as DNA, the CDR3 is TGCGCCAGCAGCCGCGGACCGGGGTTCAATCAGCCCCAGCATTTT. Amino acids: CASSRGPGFNQPQHF.

The V call is TRBV4-3, the J call TRBJ2-3; D not certain. The CDR3 is made up of 15 amino acids. From germline, CDR1 is LGHNA and CDR2 YSLEER. Trimming took off 4 bases at V and 4 bases at J, with 15 bases between the two ends. The chain's CDR3 is CASSRSSRPADTQYF. In DNA form, the CDR3 reads TGCGCCAGCAGCCGAAGTTCTCGGCCGGCAGATACGCAGTATTTT.

The rearrangement uses TRBV7-8 and TRBJ2-2; 8 positions match TRBD1. The germline gives CDR1 SGHVS, CDR2 FQNEAQ. Trimming took 2 bases from V and 4 from J; bases not matched to a gene: 3. This CDR3 spans 15 amino acids. DNA of the CDR3: TGTGCCAGCAGCTTACGACAGGGGCCCACCGGGGAGCTGTTTTTT. Amino acid sequence: CASSLRQGPTGELFF. The whole variable domain, remainder taken from reference TRBV7-8 and TRBJ2-2, is GAGVSQSPRYKVAKRGQDVALRCDPISGHVSLFWYQQALGQGPEFLTYFQNEAQLDKSGLPSDRFFAERPEGSVSTLKIQRTQQEDSAVYLCASSLRQGPTGELFFGEGSRLTVL.

The CDR3 nucleotides are TGTGCCAGCAGTTACTCGATGAGGGCCATGAACACTGAAGCTTTCTTT. Amino acids: CASSYSMRAMNTEAFF. The chain combines TRBV6-5 with TRBJ1-1; no clear D gene. There are 16 residues in the CDR3. The V gene lost 0 bases and the J gene lost 0 bases, with 11 bases spanning the gap. Looked up from germline, CDR1 is MNHEY and CDR2 is SVGAGI.

On this clone itself: One end of the junction varies from germline; a read error may be responsible. The chain couples TRBV7-7 to TRBJ2-3, with TRBD2 identical over 16 bases. The CDR3 consists of 17 residues. Germline assignment: CDR1 SSHAT and CDR2 FNYEAQ (reference sequence). The DNA of the CDR3 is TGTGCTAGCAGCCCTGGGACTAGCGGGGGGGCGGCTGATACGCAGTATTTT. Its translation is CASSPGTSGGAADTQYF.